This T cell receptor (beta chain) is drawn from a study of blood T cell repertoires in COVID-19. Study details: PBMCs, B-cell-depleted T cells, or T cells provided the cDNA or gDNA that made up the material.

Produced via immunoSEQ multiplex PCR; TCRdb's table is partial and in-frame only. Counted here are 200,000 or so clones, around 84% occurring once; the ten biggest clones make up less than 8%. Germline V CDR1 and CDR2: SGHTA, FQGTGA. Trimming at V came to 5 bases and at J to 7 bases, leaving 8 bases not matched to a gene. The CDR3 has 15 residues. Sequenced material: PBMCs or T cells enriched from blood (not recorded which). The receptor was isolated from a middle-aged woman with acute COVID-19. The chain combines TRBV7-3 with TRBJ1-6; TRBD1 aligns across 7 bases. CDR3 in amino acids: CASSLTRGLNSPLHF. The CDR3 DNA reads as TGTGCCAGCAGCCTGACCAGGGGGTTAAATTCACCCCTCCACTTT.